This TCR beta chain was retrieved from a study of spatial heterogeneity in lung cancer. The overall study: Among detected sequences, beta-chain ones consistently exceeded alpha-chain ones in number. In raw reads, more than 8.5 appearances on average were recorded for each unique TCR and UMI combination.

The time point here: sample taken at primary tumor resection. TCRs were sequenced from unsorted whole RNA of tumor, nontumor lung or PBMC. Donors were some 72 untreated early-stage non-small cell lung cancer patients. Every TCR cDNA molecule carried a tag that served as a unique molecular identifier. TCRdb redid the calling of the 5' RACE reads with MiXCR, one entry per CDR3 protein. Altogether around 4,000 distinct CDR3 sequences are present, approximately 30% being singletons, with the ten largest covering about 15%. Sequencing used normal lung tissue next to the tumor, obtained at surgery. The receptor was derived from a male donor with early-stage non-small cell lung cancer.

The CDR3 DNA is TGTGCCAGCAGTTACTTCAGCGAGCAGTTCTTC. It yields the protein CASSYFSEQFF. The chain employs TRBV6-5 and TRBJ2-1; unclear D gene. This CDR3 is 11 amino acids long. V was pared by 1 base and J by 10 bases, with 5 bases between. CDR1 and CDR2 from the germline V gene are MNHEY and SVGAGI.